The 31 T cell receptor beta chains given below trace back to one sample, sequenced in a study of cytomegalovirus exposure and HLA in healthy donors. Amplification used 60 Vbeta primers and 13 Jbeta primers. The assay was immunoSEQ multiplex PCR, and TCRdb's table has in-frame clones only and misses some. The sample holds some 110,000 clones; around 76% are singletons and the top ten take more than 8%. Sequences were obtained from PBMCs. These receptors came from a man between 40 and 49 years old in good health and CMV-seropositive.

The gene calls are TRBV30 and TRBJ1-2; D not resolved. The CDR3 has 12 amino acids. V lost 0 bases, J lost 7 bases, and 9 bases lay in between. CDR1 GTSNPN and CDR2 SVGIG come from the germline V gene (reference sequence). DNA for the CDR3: TGTGCCTGGAGTGTCGCGGGGTTTGGCTACACCTTC. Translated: CAWSVAGFGYTF.

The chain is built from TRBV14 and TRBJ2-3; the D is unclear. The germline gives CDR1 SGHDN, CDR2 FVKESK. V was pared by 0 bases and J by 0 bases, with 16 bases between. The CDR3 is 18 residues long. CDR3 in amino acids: CASSQDPLDTYSTDTQYF. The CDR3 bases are TGTGCCAGCAGCCAAGATCCCCTTGACACCTATAGCACAGATACGCAGTATTTT.

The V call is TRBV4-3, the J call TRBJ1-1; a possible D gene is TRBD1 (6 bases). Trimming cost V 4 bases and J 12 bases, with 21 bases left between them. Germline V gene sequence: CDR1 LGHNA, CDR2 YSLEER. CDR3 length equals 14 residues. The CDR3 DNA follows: TGCGCCAGCAGCCCTCGGGCGGGGGCGAGCCGCCCTTTCTTT. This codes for CASSPRAGASRPFF.

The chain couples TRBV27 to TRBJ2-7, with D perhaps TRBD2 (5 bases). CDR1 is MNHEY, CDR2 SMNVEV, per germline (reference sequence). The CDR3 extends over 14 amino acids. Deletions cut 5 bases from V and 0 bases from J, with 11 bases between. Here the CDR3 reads CASSPGSSSYEQYF. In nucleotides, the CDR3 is TGTGCCAGCAGTCCGGGGAGTAGCTCCTACGAGCAGTACTTC.

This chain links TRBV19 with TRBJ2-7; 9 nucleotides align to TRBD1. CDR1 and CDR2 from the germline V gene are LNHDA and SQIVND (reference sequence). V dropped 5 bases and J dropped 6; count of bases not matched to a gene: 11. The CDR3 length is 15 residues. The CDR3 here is CASSFGTGRNPEQYF. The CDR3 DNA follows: TGTGCCAGTAGTTTTGGGACAGGGAGGAACCCCGAGCAGTACTTC. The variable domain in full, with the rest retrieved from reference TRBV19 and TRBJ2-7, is DGGITQSPKYLFRKEGQNVTLSCEQNLNHDAMYWYRQDPGQGLRLIYYSQIVNDFQKGDIAEGYSVSREKKESFPLTVTSAQKNPTAFYLCASSFGTGRNPEQYFGPGTRLTVT.

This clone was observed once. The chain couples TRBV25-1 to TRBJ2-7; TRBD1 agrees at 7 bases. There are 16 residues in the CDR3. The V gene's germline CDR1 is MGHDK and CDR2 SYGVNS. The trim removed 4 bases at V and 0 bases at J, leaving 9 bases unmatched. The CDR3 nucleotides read TGTGCCAGCAGTGGTGAAGAGACAGGGATCTCCTACGAGCAGTACTTC. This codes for CASSGEETGISYEQYF.

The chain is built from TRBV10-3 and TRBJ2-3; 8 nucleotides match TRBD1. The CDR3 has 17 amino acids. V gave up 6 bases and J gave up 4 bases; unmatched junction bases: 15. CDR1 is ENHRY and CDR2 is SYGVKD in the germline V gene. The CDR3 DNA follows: TGTGCCATCAGCGGAATGTCGGCAGGGGGCGCGTCAGATACGCAGTATTTT. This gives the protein CAISGMSAGGASDTQYF.

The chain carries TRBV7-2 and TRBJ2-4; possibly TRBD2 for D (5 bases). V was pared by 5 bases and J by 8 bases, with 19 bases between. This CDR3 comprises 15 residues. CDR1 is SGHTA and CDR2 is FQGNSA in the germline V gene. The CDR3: CASSLSGREEDIQYF. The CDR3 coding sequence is TGTGCCAGCAGCCTATCGGGAAGGGAAGAAGACATTCAGTACTTC. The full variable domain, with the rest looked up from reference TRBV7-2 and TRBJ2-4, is GAGVSQSPSNKVTEKGKDVELRCDPISGHTALYWYRQSLGQGLEFLIYFQGNSAPDKSGLPSDRFSAERTGGSVSTLTIQRTQQEDSAVYLCASSLSGREEDIQYFGAGTRLSVL.

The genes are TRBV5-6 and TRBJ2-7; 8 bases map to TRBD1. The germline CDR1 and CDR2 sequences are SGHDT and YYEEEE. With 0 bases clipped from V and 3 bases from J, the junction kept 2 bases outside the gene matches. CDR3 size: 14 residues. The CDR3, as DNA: TGTGCCAGCAGCTTGGCGGGACAGGACTACGAGCAGTACTTC. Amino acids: CASSLAGQDYEQYF.

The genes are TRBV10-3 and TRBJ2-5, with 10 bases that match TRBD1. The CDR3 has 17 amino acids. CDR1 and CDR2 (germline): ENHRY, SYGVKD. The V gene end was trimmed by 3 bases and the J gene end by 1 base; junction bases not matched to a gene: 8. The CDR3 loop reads CAISEIGTGAIQETQYF. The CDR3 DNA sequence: TGTGCCATCAGTGAAATCGGGACAGGGGCCATCCAAGAGACCCAGTACTTC.

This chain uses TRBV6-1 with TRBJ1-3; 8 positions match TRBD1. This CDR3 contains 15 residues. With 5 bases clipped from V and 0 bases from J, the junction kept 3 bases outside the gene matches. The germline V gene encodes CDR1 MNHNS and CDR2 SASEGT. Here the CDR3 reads CASSLTGGSGNTIYF. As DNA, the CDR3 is TGTGCCAGCAGTTTAACAGGGGGCTCTGGAAACACCATATATTTT.

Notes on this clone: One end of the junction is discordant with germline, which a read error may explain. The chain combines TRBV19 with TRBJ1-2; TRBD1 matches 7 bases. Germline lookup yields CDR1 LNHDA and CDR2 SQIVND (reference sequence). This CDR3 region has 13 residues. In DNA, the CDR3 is TGTGCCAGTAGATCGGACAGGAACTATGGTTACACCTTC. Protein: CASRSDRNYGYTF. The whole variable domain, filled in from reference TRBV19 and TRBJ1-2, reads DGGITQSPKYLFRKEGQNVTLSCEQNLNHDAMYWYRQDPGQGLRLIYYSQIVNDFQKGDIAEGYSVSREKKESFPLTVTSAQKNPTAFYLCASRSDRNYGYTFGSGTRLTVV.

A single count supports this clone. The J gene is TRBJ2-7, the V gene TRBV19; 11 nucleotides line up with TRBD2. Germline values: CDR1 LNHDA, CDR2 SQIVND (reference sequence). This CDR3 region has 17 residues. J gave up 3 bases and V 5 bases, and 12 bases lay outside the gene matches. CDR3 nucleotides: TGTGCCAGTAGTCGCACCCCAACTAGCGGGAGTGGCTACGAGCAGTACTTC. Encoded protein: CASSRTPTSGSGYEQYF.

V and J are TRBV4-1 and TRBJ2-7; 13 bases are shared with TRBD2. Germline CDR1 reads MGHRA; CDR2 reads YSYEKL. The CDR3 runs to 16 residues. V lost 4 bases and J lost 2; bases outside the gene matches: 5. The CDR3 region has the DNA TGCGCCAGCAGCCGAGGACTAGCGGGAGAAGCCTACGAGCAGTACTTC. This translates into CASSRGLAGEAYEQYF.

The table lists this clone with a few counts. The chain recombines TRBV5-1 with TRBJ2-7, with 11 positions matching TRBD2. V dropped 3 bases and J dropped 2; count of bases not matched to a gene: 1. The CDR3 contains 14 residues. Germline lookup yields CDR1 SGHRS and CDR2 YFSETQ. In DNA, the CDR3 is TGCGCCAGCAGCTCTAGCGGGAGGACCTACGAGCAGTACTTC. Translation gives CASSSSGRTYEQYF. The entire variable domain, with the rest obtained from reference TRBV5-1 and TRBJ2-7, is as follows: KAGVTQTPRYLIKTRGQQVTLSCSPISGHRSVSWYQQTPGQGLQFLFEYFSETQRNKGNFPGRFSGRQFSNSRSEMNVSTLELGDSALYLCASSSSGRTYEQYFGPGTRLTVT.

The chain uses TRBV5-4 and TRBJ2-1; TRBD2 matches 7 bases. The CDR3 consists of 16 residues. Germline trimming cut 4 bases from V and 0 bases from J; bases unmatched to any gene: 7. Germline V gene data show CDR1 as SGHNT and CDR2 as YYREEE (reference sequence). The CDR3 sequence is CASSGGGGVSYNEQFF. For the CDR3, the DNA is TGTGCCAGCAGCGGGGGGGGTGGGGTCTCCTACAATGAGCAGTTCTTC.

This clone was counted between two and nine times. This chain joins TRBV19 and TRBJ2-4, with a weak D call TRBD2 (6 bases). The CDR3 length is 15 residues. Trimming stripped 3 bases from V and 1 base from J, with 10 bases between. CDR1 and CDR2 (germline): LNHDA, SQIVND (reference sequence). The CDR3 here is CASSIGGKAKNIQYF. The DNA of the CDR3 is TGTGCCAGTAGTATTGGAGGGAAGGCCAAAAACATTCAGTACTTC. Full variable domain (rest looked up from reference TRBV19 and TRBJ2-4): DGGITQSPKYLFRKEGQNVTLSCEQNLNHDAMYWYRQDPGQGLRLIYYSQIVNDFQKGDIAEGYSVSREKKESFPLTVTSAQKNPTAFYLCASSIGGKAKNIQYFGAGTRLSVL.

CDR3 residues: CASSQLKQGENYEQYF. For the CDR3, the DNA is TGCGCCAGCAGTCAACTCAAACAGGGAGAAAACTACGAGCAGTACTTC. The V and J genes are TRBV23-1 and TRBJ2-7, with a weak D call TRBD1 (6 bases). TRBV23-1 is sorted into the ORF group, with uncertain function. The V end lost 2 bases, the J end lost 3 bases, and 17 bases lay between the germline ends. This CDR3 has 16 residues.

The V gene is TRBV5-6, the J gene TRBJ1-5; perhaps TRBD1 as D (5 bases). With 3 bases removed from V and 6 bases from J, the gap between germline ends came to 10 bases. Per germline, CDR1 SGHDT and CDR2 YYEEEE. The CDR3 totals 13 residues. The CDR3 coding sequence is TGTGCCAGCAGCTACCAGGGAAGTCAGCCCCAGCATTTT. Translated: CASSYQGSQPQHF.

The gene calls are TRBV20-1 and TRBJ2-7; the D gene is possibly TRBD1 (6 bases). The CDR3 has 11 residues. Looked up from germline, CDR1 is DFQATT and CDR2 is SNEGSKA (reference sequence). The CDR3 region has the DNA TGCGGAACAGGGAAGGCCTACGAGCAGTACTTC. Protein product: CGTGKAYEQYF.

CDR3 amino acids: CASSRGQGLYNEQFF. CDR3 bases: TGTGCCAGCAGCCGGGGACAGGGTCTCTACAATGAGCAGTTCTTC. V usage is TRBV7-2 and J usage is TRBJ2-1, with 9 bases that match TRBD1. CDR1 is SGHTA and CDR2 is FQGNSA in the germline V gene. Trimming took 5 bases from V and 3 from J; bases not matched to a gene: 5. This CDR3 region has 15 residues.

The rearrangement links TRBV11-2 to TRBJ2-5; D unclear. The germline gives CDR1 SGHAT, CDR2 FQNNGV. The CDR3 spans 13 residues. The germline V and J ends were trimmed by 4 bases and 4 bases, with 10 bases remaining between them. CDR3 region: CASSSYSPETQYF. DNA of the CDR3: TGTGCCAGCAGCTCATACTCTCCAGAGACCCAGTACTTC. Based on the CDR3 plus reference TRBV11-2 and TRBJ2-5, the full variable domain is EAGVAQSPRYKIIEKRQSVAFWCNPISGHATLYWYQQILGQGPKLLIQFQNNGVVDDSQLPKDRFSAERLKGVDSTLKIQPAKLEDSAVYLCASSSYSPETQYFGPGTRLLVL.

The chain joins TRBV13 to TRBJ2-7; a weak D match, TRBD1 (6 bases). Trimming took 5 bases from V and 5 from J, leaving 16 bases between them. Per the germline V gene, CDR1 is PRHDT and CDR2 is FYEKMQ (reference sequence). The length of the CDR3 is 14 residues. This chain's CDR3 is CASSPTGITNEQYF. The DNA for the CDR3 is TGTGCCAGCAGCCCAACAGGGATTACGAACGAGCAGTACTTC.

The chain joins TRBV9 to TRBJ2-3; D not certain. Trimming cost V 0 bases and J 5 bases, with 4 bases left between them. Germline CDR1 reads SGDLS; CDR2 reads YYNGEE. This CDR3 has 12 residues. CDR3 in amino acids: CASSVDGDTQYF. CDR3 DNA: TGTGCCAGCAGCGTAGACGGAGATACGCAGTATTTT.

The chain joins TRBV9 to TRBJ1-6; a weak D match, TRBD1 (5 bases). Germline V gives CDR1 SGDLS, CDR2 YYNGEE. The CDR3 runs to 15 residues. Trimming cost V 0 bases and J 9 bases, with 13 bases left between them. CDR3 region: CASSVEGTGGSPLHF. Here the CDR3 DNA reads TGTGCCAGCAGCGTAGAGGGGACGGGGGGTTCACCCCTCCACTTT.

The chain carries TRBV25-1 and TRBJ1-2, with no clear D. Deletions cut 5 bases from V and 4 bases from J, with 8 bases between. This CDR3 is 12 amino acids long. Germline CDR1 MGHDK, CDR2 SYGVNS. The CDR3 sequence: CASSQDFYGYTF. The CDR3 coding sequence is TGTGCCAGCAGTCAGGACTTCTATGGCTACACCTTC.

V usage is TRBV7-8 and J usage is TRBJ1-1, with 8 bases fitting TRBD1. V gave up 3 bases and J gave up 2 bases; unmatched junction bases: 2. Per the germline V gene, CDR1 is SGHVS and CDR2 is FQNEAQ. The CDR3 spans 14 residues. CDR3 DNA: TGTGCCAGCAGCTTGACAGGGGTAAACACTGAAGCTTTCTTT. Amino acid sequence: CASSLTGVNTEAFF.

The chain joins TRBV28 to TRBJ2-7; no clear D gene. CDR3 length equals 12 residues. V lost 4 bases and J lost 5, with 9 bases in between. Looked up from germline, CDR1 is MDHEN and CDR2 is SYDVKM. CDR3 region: CASSSGSHEQYF. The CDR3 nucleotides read TGTGCCAGCAGTTCAGGATCCCACGAGCAGTACTTC.

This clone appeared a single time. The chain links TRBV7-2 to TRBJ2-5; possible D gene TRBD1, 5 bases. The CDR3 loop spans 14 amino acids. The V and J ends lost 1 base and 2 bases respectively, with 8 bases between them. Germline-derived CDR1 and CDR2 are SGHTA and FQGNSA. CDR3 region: CASSLVPGQETQYF. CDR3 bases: TGTGCCAGCAGCTTAGTCCCAGGGCAAGAGACCCAGTACTTC.

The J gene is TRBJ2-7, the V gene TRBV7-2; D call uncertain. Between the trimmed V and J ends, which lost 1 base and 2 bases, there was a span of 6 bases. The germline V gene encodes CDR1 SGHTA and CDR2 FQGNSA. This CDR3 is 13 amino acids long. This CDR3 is CASSLGGPYEQYF. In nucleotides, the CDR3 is TGTGCCAGCAGCTTAGGTGGGCCCTACGAGCAGTACTTC. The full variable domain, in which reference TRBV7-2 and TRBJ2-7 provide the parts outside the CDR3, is GAGVSQSPSNKVTEKGKDVELRCDPISGHTALYWYRQSLGQGLEFLIYFQGNSAPDKSGLPSDRFSAERTGGSVSTLTIQRTQQEDSAVYLCASSLGGPYEQYFGPGTRLTVT.

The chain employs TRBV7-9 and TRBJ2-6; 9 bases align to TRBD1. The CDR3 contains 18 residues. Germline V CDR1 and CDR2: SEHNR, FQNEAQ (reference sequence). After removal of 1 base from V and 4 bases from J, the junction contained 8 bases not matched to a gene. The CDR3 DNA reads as TGTGCCAGCAGCTTAGTTACACAGGGGGCGGTGGGGGCCAACGTCCTGACTTTC. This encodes CASSLVTQGAVGANVLTF.